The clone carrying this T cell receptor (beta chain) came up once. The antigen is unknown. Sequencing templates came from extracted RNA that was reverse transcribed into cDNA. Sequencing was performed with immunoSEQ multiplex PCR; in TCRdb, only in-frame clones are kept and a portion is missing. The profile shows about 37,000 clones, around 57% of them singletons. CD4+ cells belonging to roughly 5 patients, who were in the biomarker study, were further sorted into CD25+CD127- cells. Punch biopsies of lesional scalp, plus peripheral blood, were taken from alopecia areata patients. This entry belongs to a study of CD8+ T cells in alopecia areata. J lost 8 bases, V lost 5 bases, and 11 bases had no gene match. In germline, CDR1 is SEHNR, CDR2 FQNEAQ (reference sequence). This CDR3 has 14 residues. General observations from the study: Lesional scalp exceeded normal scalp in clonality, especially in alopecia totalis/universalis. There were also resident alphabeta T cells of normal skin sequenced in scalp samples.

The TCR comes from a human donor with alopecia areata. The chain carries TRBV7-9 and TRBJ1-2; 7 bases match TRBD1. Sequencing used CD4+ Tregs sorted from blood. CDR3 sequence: CASSQDDRAAGYTF. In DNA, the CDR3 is TGTGCCAGCAGCCAAGATGACAGGGCAGCCGGCTACACCTTC.